This TCR beta chain was profiled in a study of blood T cell repertoires in COVID-19. Study information: The study drew acute and convalescent COVID-19 samples from the United States, Italy and Spain. Nucleic acid was either cDNA or gDNA, and it came from T cells, B-cell-depleted T cells, or PBMCs.

The CDR3 totals 13 residues. The germline V gene encodes CDR1 SGHRS and CDR2 YFSETQ. V dropped 2 bases and J dropped 4 bases, with 9 bases sitting between them. Authors' analysis steps: Cell counts per sample came from amplifying reference gene primers. Sequencing was performed with immunoSEQ multiplex PCR; in TCRdb, only in-frame clones are kept and a portion is missing. D and trimming come from the DNA, and the V and J calls and clone size come from that table. The table records 98,000 or so clones, 65% to 80% of them present only once. This rearrangement joins TRBV5-1 to TRBJ1-2; D is uncertain. The clonotype originates from a woman aged 40 to 55 with acute or convalescent COVID-19. Sequences were obtained from peripheral blood. CDR3 sequence (DNA): TGCGCCAGCAGCTTAACAGAAAGCTATGGCTACACCTTC. Translating gives CASSLTESYGYTF.